Listed below are T cell receptor beta chains from one sample, sequenced in a study of blood T cell repertoires in COVID-19. The data were produced by immunoSEQ multiplex PCR, yet TCRdb's version contains in-frame clones alone and is incomplete. The table includes under 150,000 clones, roughly 90% detected once. The sample taken for sequencing was PBMCs or T cells enriched from blood (not recorded which). The receptors derive from a woman in her forties or fifties who had recovered from COVID-19. Each CDR3 is given with its conserved first and last residue. Each record gives: D gene, V gene, J gene, clone size, CDR3 length, CDR3 protein, CDR3 DNA. A D gene is named only where the DNA matches it firmly. Clone size, where shown, is once, few, many, or a class for clones that have expanded.

D gene: -
V gene: TRBV6-4
J gene: TRBJ1-5
clone size: -
CDR3 length: 15
CDR3 protein: CASWKERYSNQPQHF
CDR3 DNA: TGTGCCAGCTGGAAAGAGCGATATAGCAATCAGCCCCAGCATTTT

D gene: -
V gene: TRBV2
J gene: TRBJ2-5
clone size: -
CDR3 length: 14
CDR3 protein: CASSEWGTQETQYF
CDR3 DNA: TGTGCCAGCAGTGAATGGGGCACACAAGAGACCCAGTACTTC

D gene: -
V gene: TRBV5-1
J gene: TRBJ2-5
clone size: -
CDR3 length: 16
CDR3 protein: CASSFLYMGAGETQYF
CDR3 DNA: TGCGCCAGCAGCTTCCTGTACATGGGGGCTGGGGAGACCCAGTACTTC

D gene: TRBD2
V gene: TRBV9
J gene: TRBJ2-3
clone size: -
CDR3 length: 15
CDR3 protein: CASSPVWGGTDTQYF
CDR3 DNA: TGTGCCAGCAGCCCGGTGTGGGGGGGGACAGATACGCAGTATTTT

D gene: TRBD2
V gene: TRBV7-2
J gene: TRBJ2-5
clone size: few
CDR3 length: 13
CDR3 protein: CASSPRGAGAQYF
CDR3 DNA: TGTGCCAGCAGCCCCAGGGGAGCGGGGGCCCAGTACTTC

D gene: -
V gene: TRBV6-5
J gene: TRBJ2-6
clone size: -
CDR3 length: 16
CDR3 protein: CASSYYGAAGANVLTF
CDR3 DNA: TGTGCCAGCAGTTATTATGGGGCCGCTGGGGCCAACGTCCTGACTTTC

D gene: TRBD1
V gene: TRBV19
J gene: TRBJ1-2
clone size: -
CDR3 length: 13
CDR3 protein: CASSPGTGYGYTF
CDR3 DNA: TGTGCCAGTAGCCCCGGGACAGGCTATGGCTACACCTTC

D gene: -
V gene: TRBV24-1
J gene: TRBJ1-5
clone size: -
CDR3 length: 11
CDR3 protein: CATSDTIPQHF
CDR3 DNA: TGTGCCACCAGTGATACAATCCCCCAGCATTTT

D gene: -
V gene: TRBV6-5
J gene: TRBJ1-4
clone size: -
CDR3 length: 14
CDR3 protein: CASSYSGGGEKLFF
CDR3 DNA: TGTGCCAGCAGTTACTCGGGGGGAGGTGAAAAACTGTTTTTT

D gene: TRBD1
V gene: TRBV13
J gene: TRBJ1-6
clone size: -
CDR3 length: 16
CDR3 protein: CASSLDRGLDNSPLHF
CDR3 DNA: TGTGCCAGCAGCTTGGACAGGGGGCTCGATAATTCACCCCTCCACTTT

D gene: -
V gene: TRBV27
J gene: TRBJ2-7
clone size: -
CDR3 length: 14
CDR3 protein: CASSVSQGSYEQYF
CDR3 DNA: TGTGCCAGCAGTGTCTCGCAGGGCTCCTACGAGCAGTACTTC

D gene: -
V gene: TRBV7-9
J gene: TRBJ1-4
clone size: -
CDR3 length: 15
CDR3 protein: CASSFVAATNEKLFF
CDR3 DNA: TGTGCCAGCAGCTTCGTGGCAGCAACTAATGAAAAACTGTTTTTT

D gene: -
V gene: TRBV7-8
J gene: TRBJ1-1
clone size: -
CDR3 length: 11
CDR3 protein: CASSLLGRAFF
CDR3 DNA: TGTGCCAGCAGCTTACTGGGGCGGGCTTTCTTT

D gene: TRBD1
V gene: TRBV29-1
J gene: TRBJ2-5
clone size: -
CDR3 length: 15
CDR3 protein: CSVERTGGLGETQYF
CDR3 DNA: TGCAGCGTTGAAAGGACAGGGGGCTTGGGAGAGACCCAGTACTTC

D gene: -
V gene: TRBV28
J gene: TRBJ1-6
clone size: -
CDR3 length: 16
CDR3 protein: CASSLSRGSYNSPLHF
CDR3 DNA: TGTGCCAGCAGTTTATCGCGGGGGTCCTATAATTCACCCCTCCACTTT

D gene: -
V gene: TRBV6-1
J gene: TRBJ2-7
clone size: -
CDR3 length: 15
CDR3 protein: CASSEWVVEANEQYF
CDR3 DNA: TGTGCCAGCAGTGAATGGGTCGTGGAGGCTAACGAGCAGTACTTC

D gene: -
V gene: TRBV13
J gene: TRBJ1-6
clone size: -
CDR3 length: 15
CDR3 protein: CASSPYPTDNSPLHF
CDR3 DNA: TGTGCCAGCAGCCCCTACCCGACAGACAATTCACCCCTCCACTTT

D gene: TRBD1
V gene: TRBV28
J gene: TRBJ2-7
clone size: -
CDR3 length: 15
CDR3 protein: CASSLGRTGSYEQYF
CDR3 DNA: TGTGCCAGCAGTTTAGGCCGGACAGGGTCCTACGAGCAGTACTTC

D gene: -
V gene: TRBV9
J gene: TRBJ1-2
clone size: -
CDR3 length: 14
CDR3 protein: CASSVGSFGYGYTF
CDR3 DNA: TGTGCCAGCAGCGTAGGGTCCTTCGGCTATGGCTACACCTTC

D gene: -
V gene: TRBV4-1
J gene: TRBJ2-1
clone size: once
CDR3 length: 18
CDR3 protein: CASSQVGGLADSYNEQFF
CDR3 DNA: TGCGCCAGCAGCCAAGTTGGGGGATTAGCGGATTCCTACAATGAGCAGTTCTTC

D gene: TRBD2
V gene: TRBV5-4
J gene: TRBJ2-1
clone size: -
CDR3 length: 17
CDR3 protein: CASSGTSGASSYNEQFF
CDR3 DNA: TGTGCCAGCAGCGGGACTAGCGGAGCGAGCTCCTACAATGAGCAGTTCTTC

D gene: -
V gene: TRBV3-1/TRBV3-2
J gene: TRBJ1-1
clone size: -
CDR3 length: 13
CDR3 protein: CASSQGSGAEAFF
CDR3 DNA: TGTGCCAGCAGCCAAGGTTCCGGGGCTGAAGCTTTCTTT

D gene: -
V gene: TRBV11-2
J gene: TRBJ2-1
clone size: -
CDR3 length: 16
CDR3 protein: CASSLVLTRWGHEQFF
CDR3 DNA: TGTGCCAGCAGCTTAGTTCTTACGAGATGGGGGCATGAGCAGTTCTTC

D gene: -
V gene: TRBV19
J gene: TRBJ2-3
clone size: -
CDR3 length: 17
CDR3 protein: CASSIALGGGGQDTQYF
CDR3 DNA: TGTGCCAGTAGTATCGCCCTCGGTGGAGGGGGCCAAGATACGCAGTATTTT

D gene: TRBD1
V gene: TRBV6-4
J gene: TRBJ2-3
clone size: medium-sized
CDR3 length: 14
CDR3 protein: CASSGTGDTDTQYF
CDR3 DNA: TGTGCCAGCAGTGGGACAGGGGACACAGATACGCAGTATTTT

D gene: TRBD1
V gene: TRBV7-3
J gene: TRBJ1-5
clone size: -
CDR3 length: 15
CDR3 protein: CASSLGGTGNHPQHF
CDR3 DNA: TGTGCCAGCAGCTTAGGCGGGACAGGGAATCATCCCCAGCATTTT

D gene: -
V gene: TRBV10-1
J gene: TRBJ2-5
clone size: -
CDR3 length: 13
CDR3 protein: CASSGSIGETQYF
CDR3 DNA: TGCGCCAGCAGTGGATCTATCGGGGAGACCCAGTACTTC

D gene: TRBD2
V gene: TRBV3-1/TRBV3-2
J gene: TRBJ2-1
clone size: -
CDR3 length: 17
CDR3 protein: CASSQDTGLAFYNEQFF
CDR3 DNA: TGTGCCAGCAGCCAAGATACGGGACTAGCCTTCTACAATGAGCAGTTCTTC

D gene: -
V gene: TRBV5-1
J gene: TRBJ1-3
clone size: -
CDR3 length: 17
CDR3 protein: CASRQTPSPTSGNTIYF
CDR3 DNA: TGCGCCAGCAGGCAGACCCCTAGCCCGACCTCTGGAAACACCATATATTTT

D gene: TRBD1
V gene: TRBV30
J gene: TRBJ1-2
clone size: -
CDR3 length: 13
CDR3 protein: CAWTGGSGYGYTF
CDR3 DNA: TGTGCCTGGACAGGGGGTTCGGGGTATGGCTACACCTTC

D gene: -
V gene: TRBV2
J gene: TRBJ1-2
clone size: -
CDR3 length: 13
CDR3 protein: CASSKDSISIYTF
CDR3 DNA: TGTGCCAGCAGTAAGGACAGTATTTCTATCTACACCTTC

D gene: -
V gene: TRBV20-1
J gene: TRBJ2-7
clone size: -
CDR3 length: 11
CDR3 protein: CSASGPDEQYF
CDR3 DNA: TGCAGTGCTAGTGGTCCGGACGAGCAGTACTTC

D gene: -
V gene: TRBV7-8
J gene: TRBJ2-7
clone size: -
CDR3 length: 16
CDR3 protein: CASSLAPREKNYEQYF
CDR3 DNA: TGTGCCAGCAGCTTAGCTCCCCGGGAGAAAAACTACGAGCAGTACTTC

D gene: TRBD1
V gene: TRBV7-2
J gene: TRBJ1-5
clone size: few
CDR3 length: 17
CDR3 protein: CASSLRTGGSKGQPQHF
CDR3 DNA: TGTGCCAGCAGCTTACGGACAGGGGGGTCTAAGGGTCAGCCCCAGCATTTT

D gene: -
V gene: TRBV5-1
J gene: TRBJ2-5
clone size: -
CDR3 length: 16
CDR3 protein: CASSLDGGTLTETQYF
CDR3 DNA: TGCGCCAGCAGCTTGGACGGCGGGACCCTCACGGAGACCCAGTACTTC

D gene: TRBD2
V gene: TRBV24-1
J gene: TRBJ2-5
clone size: -
CDR3 length: 17
CDR3 protein: CATSDLVSGAYQETQYF
CDR3 DNA: TGTGCCACCAGTGATTTAGTTAGCGGGGCGTACCAAGAGACCCAGTACTTC

D gene: -
V gene: TRBV21-1
J gene: TRBJ1-5
clone size: -
CDR3 length: 16
CDR3 protein: CASSNNRVPSNQPQHF
CDR3 DNA: TGTGCCAGCAGCAATAACAGGGTTCCTAGCAATCAGCCCCAGCATTTT

D gene: -
V gene: TRBV18
J gene: TRBJ2-7
clone size: -
CDR3 length: 14
CDR3 protein: CASSPTNRDHEQYF
CDR3 DNA: TGTGCCAGCTCACCAACCAACAGGGACCACGAGCAGTACTTC

D gene: -
V gene: TRBV29-1
J gene: TRBJ2-7
clone size: -
CDR3 length: 14
CDR3 protein: CSVQRQFSSYEQYF
CDR3 DNA: TGCAGCGTCCAGCGGCAGTTCAGCTCCTACGAGCAGTACTTC

D gene: -
V gene: TRBV6-5
J gene: TRBJ2-7
clone size: -
CDR3 length: 13
CDR3 protein: CASSHDSDDEQYF
CDR3 DNA: TGTGCCAGCAGTCACGACAGCGACGACGAGCAGTACTTC

D gene: TRBD1
V gene: TRBV4-3
J gene: TRBJ2-7
clone size: -
CDR3 length: 15
CDR3 protein: CASSTRQGFSYEQYF
CDR3 DNA: TGCGCCAGCAGCACCCGACAGGGGTTCTCCTACGAGCAGTACTTC

D gene: TRBD2
V gene: TRBV2
J gene: TRBJ2-1
clone size: -
CDR3 length: 13
CDR3 protein: CASSPGLGVEQFF
CDR3 DNA: TGTGCCAGCAGTCCGGGACTAGGAGTTGAGCAGTTCTTC

D gene: TRBD1
V gene: TRBV19
J gene: TRBJ2-7
clone size: -
CDR3 length: 14
CDR3 protein: CASSIQGTAYEQYF
CDR3 DNA: TGTGCCAGTAGTATTCAGGGGACAGCCTACGAGCAGTACTTC

D gene: TRBD2
V gene: TRBV10-2
J gene: TRBJ2-5
clone size: -
CDR3 length: 16
CDR3 protein: CASSEMGGSYQETQYF
CDR3 DNA: TGCGCCAGCAGTGAGATGGGGGGGAGCTACCAAGAGACCCAGTACTTC

D gene: TRBD1
V gene: TRBV30
J gene: TRBJ1-1
clone size: -
CDR3 length: 17
CDR3 protein: CAWSVDRVRTGNTEAFF
CDR3 DNA: TGTGCCTGGAGTGTAGATCGCGTTAGGACAGGCAACACTGAAGCTTTCTTT

D gene: -
V gene: TRBV19
J gene: TRBJ1-1
clone size: once
CDR3 length: 19
CDR3 protein: CASSPAILGPLSMNTEAFF
CDR3 DNA: TGTGCCAGTAGTCCTGCTATATTGGGGCCCCTCTCAATGAACACTGAAGCTTTCTTT

D gene: TRBD2
V gene: TRBV7-9
J gene: TRBJ2-6
clone size: -
CDR3 length: 19
CDR3 protein: CASSTGTSGGRSGANVLTF
CDR3 DNA: TGTGCCAGCAGCACCGGGACTAGCGGGGGGCGCTCTGGGGCCAACGTCCTGACTTTC

D gene: -
V gene: TRBV19
J gene: TRBJ2-1
clone size: -
CDR3 length: 14
CDR3 protein: CASSIGQPYNEQFF
CDR3 DNA: TGTGCCAGTAGTATAGGACAGCCGTACAATGAGCAGTTCTTC

D gene: TRBD2
V gene: TRBV5-4
J gene: TRBJ2-1
clone size: -
CDR3 length: 17
CDR3 protein: CASSLYGNSGGVNEQFF
CDR3 DNA: TGTGCCAGCAGCTTGTACGGCAATAGCGGGGGGGTAAATGAGCAGTTCTTC

D gene: -
V gene: TRBV10-3
J gene: TRBJ2-3
clone size: once
CDR3 length: 16
CDR3 protein: CAISESRQGNTDTQYF
CDR3 DNA: TGTGCCATCAGTGAGTCGAGGCAGGGCAACACAGATACGCAGTATTTT

D gene: TRBD2
V gene: TRBV6-5
J gene: TRBJ2-1
clone size: -
CDR3 length: 12
CDR3 protein: CASSRTSGVMFF
CDR3 DNA: TGTGCCAGCAGCCGTACTAGCGGGGTCATGTTCTTC

D gene: TRBD1
V gene: TRBV6-1
J gene: TRBJ1-5
clone size: -
CDR3 length: 16
CDR3 protein: CASSESWTGGGQPQHF
CDR3 DNA: TGTGCCAGCAGTGAAAGTTGGACAGGGGGCGGTCAGCCCCAGCATTTT

D gene: TRBD1
V gene: TRBV10-1
J gene: TRBJ1-6
clone size: -
CDR3 length: 17
CDR3 protein: CASSESRGQGWNSPLHF
CDR3 DNA: TGCGCCAGCAGTGAGTCTCGGGGACAGGGGTGGAATTCACCCCTCCACTTT

D gene: TRBD1
V gene: TRBV5-1
J gene: TRBJ2-1
clone size: -
CDR3 length: 16
CDR3 protein: CASSLLGTGSDNEQFF
CDR3 DNA: TGCGCCAGCAGCTTGCTTGGGACAGGGTCCGACAATGAGCAGTTCTTC

D gene: -
V gene: TRBV6-4
J gene: TRBJ1-1
clone size: -
CDR3 length: 13
CDR3 protein: CASRTGAGTEAFF
CDR3 DNA: TGTGCCAGCAGGACGGGCGCGGGGACTGAAGCTTTCTTT

D gene: -
V gene: TRBV2
J gene: TRBJ1-6
clone size: -
CDR3 length: 14
CDR3 protein: CASRLWTTRSPLHF
CDR3 DNA: TGTGCCAGCAGGCTTTGGACAACACGTTCACCCCTCCACTTT

D gene: TRBD2
V gene: TRBV10-3
J gene: TRBJ2-7
clone size: -
CDR3 length: 13
CDR3 protein: CAIRAGGTYEQYF
CDR3 DNA: TGTGCCATCAGGGCGGGGGGAACCTACGAGCAGTACTTC

D gene: TRBD1
V gene: TRBV7-2
J gene: TRBJ1-5
clone size: -
CDR3 length: 18
CDR3 protein: CASSFYGGQGGQNQPQHF
CDR3 DNA: TGTGCCAGCAGCTTTTACGGGGGACAGGGGGGTCAGAATCAGCCCCAGCATTTT